These 27 T cell receptor beta chains originate from one sample sequenced in a study of cytomegalovirus exposure and HLA in healthy donors. PCR amplification relied on 60 Vbeta primers (plus 13 Jbeta primers). Using immunoSEQ multiplex PCR, the repertoire was profiled, and TCRdb retains in-frame clones only, with some absent. This sample carries about 33,000 clones, with 3.5% to 5% going to the ten biggest clones. The specimen sequenced was PBMCs. These TCRs come from a woman in her thirties or forties in good health and CMV-seropositive.

The V and J genes are TRBV30 and TRBJ2-5; possibly TRBD1 for D (6 bases). From germline, CDR1 is GTSNPN and CDR2 SVGIG (reference sequence). The V end lost 3 bases, the J end lost 10 bases, and 21 bases lay between the germline ends. This CDR3 region has 14 residues. The CDR3 reads CAWSSRGPDGNQYF. As DNA, the CDR3 is TGTGCCTGGAGCTCCAGGGGCCCCGACGGTAACCAGTACTTC. The full variable domain, in which reference TRBV30 and TRBJ2-5 provide the parts outside the CDR3, is SQTIHQWPATLVQPVGSPLSLECTVEGTSNPNLYWYRQAAGRGLQLLFYSVGIGQISSEVPQNLSASRPQDRQFILSSKKLLLSDSGFYLCAWSSRGPDGNQYFGPGTRLLVL.

The rearrangement links TRBV6-1 to TRBJ1-5; 8 bases align to TRBD1. Germline CDR1 and CDR2: MNHNS and SASEGT. V shed 1 base and J 5 bases; nucleotides not matched to a gene: 7. This CDR3 contains 16 residues. In DNA form, the CDR3 reads TGTGCCAGCAGTGAAGGATTGACAGGGGTGTATCAGCCCCAGCATTTT. This translates into CASSEGLTGVYQPQHF.

The J gene is TRBJ2-5, the V gene TRBV7-9; weak D call: TRBD2 (6 bases). Trimming stripped 5 bases from V and 5 bases from J, with 12 bases between. In germline, CDR1 is SEHNR, CDR2 FQNEAQ (reference sequence). The CDR3 totals 13 residues. The CDR3 spells CASSPGGFETQYF. Written as DNA, the CDR3 is TGTGCCAGCAGCCCCGGAGGGTTTGAGACCCAGTACTTC.

The chain has TRBV19 and TRBJ1-5, with 7 positions matching TRBD1. This CDR3 contains 16 residues. Germline CDR1 is LNHDA and CDR2 is SQIVND (reference sequence). After removal of 5 bases from V and 2 bases from J, the junction contained 9 bases not matched to a gene. CDR3 in DNA: TGTGCCAGTAGTGCTCCTACAGGGGATGGCAATCAGCCCCAGCATTTT. Translation: CASSAPTGDGNQPQHF. Using reference TRBV19 and TRBJ1-5 for the parts outside the CDR3, the full variable domain is DGGITQSPKYLFRKEGQNVTLSCEQNLNHDAMYWYRQDPGQGLRLIYYSQIVNDFQKGDIAEGYSVSREKKESFPLTVTSAQKNPTAFYLCASSAPTGDGNQPQHFGDGTRLSIL.

This rearrangement joins TRBV7-6 to TRBJ1-1; possibly TRBD1 for D (5 bases). Germline V gene sequence: CDR1 SGHVS, CDR2 FNYEAQ. The CDR3 length is 17 residues. V gave up 2 bases and J gave up 0 bases, with 16 bases separating them. In nucleotides, the CDR3 is TGTGCCAGCAGCTTATCTAGGGGCCCGAGGATGAACACTGAAGCTTTCTTT. As protein: CASSLSRGPRMNTEAFF.

The genes are TRBV27 and TRBJ2-7; possible D gene TRBD1, 5 bases. In germline, CDR1 is MNHEY, CDR2 SMNVEV (reference sequence). V lost 5 bases, J lost 0 bases, and 11 bases lay in between. The CDR3 runs to 14 residues. The DNA for the CDR3 is TGTGCCAGCAGTGCAGACAGAAACTCCTACGAGCAGTACTTC. It codes for CASSADRNSYEQYF.

The V gene is TRBV28, the J gene TRBJ2-7; D is possibly TRBD2 (6 bases). CDR3 size: 14 residues. Trimming removed 1 base at V and 1 base at J, with 8 bases between. CDR1 and CDR2 (germline): MDHEN, SYDVKM. The DNA of the CDR3 is TGTGCCAGCAGTTTATCCGCGGGATCCTACGAGCAGTACTTC. Translating gives CASSLSAGSYEQYF.

V is TRBV7-8 and J is TRBJ2-2; D perhaps matches TRBD2 (6 bases). Trimming took off 6 bases at V and 7 bases at J, with 9 bases between the two ends. Germline V gene sequence: CDR1 SGHVS, CDR2 FQNEAQ. There are 12 residues in the CDR3. The CDR3 sequence is CASRPGSGELFF. DNA of the CDR3: TGTGCCAGCAGACCCGGGAGCGGGGAGCTGTTTTTT.

This rearrangement joins TRBV7-8 to TRBJ2-7; 7 bases are shared with TRBD1. V was pared by 0 bases and J by 4 bases, with 3 bases of the junction left unmatched. This CDR3 region has 14 residues. Germline V gene sequence: CDR1 SGHVS, CDR2 FQNEAQ. In DNA, the CDR3 is TGTGCCAGCAGCTTAGCAGGGGGCTATTACGAGCAGTACTTC. Its protein is CASSLAGGYYEQYF.

This chain joins TRBV7-3 and TRBJ2-2, with no clear D. The germline V gene has CDR1 SGHTA and CDR2 FQGTGA. V dropped 1 base and J dropped 1 base, with 4 bases sitting between them. The CDR3 runs 14 residues. DNA for the CDR3: TGTGCCAGCAGCTTAAGCGGGAACACCGGGGAGCTGTTTTTT. This sequence encodes CASSLSGNTGELFF.

V and J are TRBV21-1 and TRBJ2-1; the table assigns TRBD2, which was not confirmed against the DNA. TRBV21-1 is a listed pseudogene. CDR3 length equals 16 residues. CDR3 amino acids: CASSTHSGRSYNEQFF. As DNA, the CDR3 is TGTGCCAGCAGCACACATAGCGGGAGGTCCTACAATGAGCAGTTCTTC.

This chain connects TRBV6-5 to TRBJ2-2; TRBD2 matches 8 bases. This CDR3 spans 13 amino acids. The J segment lost 6 bases and the V segment lost 7 bases, leaving 4 bases of the junction unmatched. Germline values: CDR1 MNHEY, CDR2 SVGAGI. The CDR3 loop is CASNRGGAGELFF. CDR3 nucleotide sequence: TGTGCCAGCAATCGGGGGGGGGCCGGGGAGCTGTTTTTT.

J is TRBJ2-1 and V is TRBV9, with 7 bases fitting TRBD2. J was trimmed by 6 bases and V by 3 bases; bases with no gene match: 12. Germline CDR1 reads SGDLS; CDR2 reads YYNGEE. CDR3 size: 16 residues. The CDR3 sequence: CASSAHLAAGSNEQFF. The CDR3 DNA reads TGTGCCAGCAGCGCCCATCTAGCGGCGGGAAGCAATGAGCAGTTCTTC.

The DNA for the CDR3 is TGCGCCAGCAGCCAAGATCAGGGGGTTGCCTATGGCTACACCTTC. This codes for CASSQDQGVAYGYTF. The V call is TRBV4-1, the J call TRBJ1-2, with 7 bases fitting TRBD1. V shed 0 bases, J shed 4 bases, and the junction held 5 bases outside the gene matches. Germline V gives CDR1 MGHRA, CDR2 YSYEKL. CDR3 length: 15 amino acids.

The rearrangement uses TRBV27 and TRBJ1-5; D possibly corresponds to TRBD1 (6 bases). V was clipped by 5 bases and J by 1 base, with 12 bases between them. This CDR3 contains 15 residues. CDR1 is MNHEY and CDR2 is SMNVEV in the germline V gene (reference sequence). CDR3 coding DNA: TGTGCCAGCAGTGAACAGGGATTAAGCAATCAGCCCCAGCATTTT. Its protein product is CASSEQGLSNQPQHF.

V usage is TRBV9 and J usage is TRBJ2-2; TRBD1 agrees at 11 bases. The CDR3 covers 15 residues. From germline, CDR1 is SGDLS and CDR2 YYNGEE. V lost 0 bases, J lost 7 bases, and 2 bases stayed unmatched. The CDR3 nucleotides are TGTGCCAGCAGCGTAGGGGGGACAGGGGGCGGGGAGCTGTTTTTT. It yields the protein CASSVGGTGGGELFF.

This chain joins TRBV19 and TRBJ2-7; D might be TRBD1 (6 bases). V lost 5 bases and J lost 2, with 16 bases in between. CDR3 length: 15 residues. Germline V gene sequence: CDR1 LNHDA, CDR2 SQIVND (reference sequence). The CDR3 coding sequence is TGTGCCAGTAGTGCGGGCTACAGGGCTACCTACGAGCAGTACTTC. Its translation is CASSAGYRATYEQYF.

V gene TRBV12-5 combines with J gene TRBJ2-7; 13 bases match TRBD2. V was pared by 4 bases and J by 3 bases, with 3 bases of the junction left unmatched. Germline V CDR1 and CDR2: LGHNT, FRNRAP. CDR3 length: 15 residues. The CDR3 coding sequence is TGTGCTAGTGGTTCCGGGACTAGCGGGGACTACGAGCAGTACTTC. This codes for CASGSGTSGDYEQYF. Drawing the rest from reference TRBV12-5 and TRBJ2-7, the complete variable domain is DARVTQTPRHKVTEMGQEVTMRCQPILGHNTVFWYRQTMMQGLELLAYFRNRAPLDDSGMPKDRFSAEMPDATLATLKIQPSEPRDSAVYFCASGSGTSGDYEQYFGPGTRLTVT.

The rearrangement uses TRBV18 and TRBJ2-7; no definite D call. Trimming removed 4 bases at V and 6 bases at J, with 13 bases between. Germline V gene sequence: CDR1 KGHSH, CDR2 LQKENI. There are 13 residues in the CDR3. The CDR3 loop reads CASSLREVSEQYF. The CDR3 bases are TGTGCCAGCTCACTACGCGAGGTCTCCGAGCAGTACTTC. Full variable domain (outside the CDR3, taken from reference TRBV18 and TRBJ2-7): NAGVMQNPRHLVRRRGQEARLRCSPMKGHSHVYWYRQLPEEGLKFMVYLQKENIIDESGMPKERFSAEFPKEGPSILRIQQVVRGDSAAYFCASSLREVSEQYFGPGTRLTVT.

The rearrangement joins TRBV2 to TRBJ2-2; tentatively, D is TRBD1 (6 bases). The CDR3 consists of 15 residues. CDR1 is SNHLY, CDR2 FYNNEI, per germline. Trimming removed 5 bases at V and 0 bases at J, with 10 bases between. CDR3 DNA sequence: TGTGCCAGCAGTAGACAGGCCGCGAACACCGGGGAGCTGTTTTTT. It encodes CASSRQAANTGELFF. Drawing the rest from reference TRBV2 and TRBJ2-2, the complete variable domain is EPEVTQTPSHQVTQMGQEVILRCVPISNHLYFYWYRQILGQKVEFLVSFYNNEISEKSEIFDDQFSVERPDGSNFTLKIRSTKLEDSAMYFCASSRQAANTGELFFGEGSRLTVL.

V gene TRBV13 combines with J gene TRBJ2-7; D is possibly TRBD1 (6 bases). Germline V gene lookup returns CDR1 PRHDT and CDR2 FYEKMQ (reference sequence). CDR3 length equals 15 residues. With 5 bases removed from V and 2 bases from J, the gap between germline ends came to 16 bases. The CDR3 sequence: CASSQGQGNAYEQYF. CDR3 bases: TGTGCCAGCAGCCAAGGTCAGGGGAACGCCTACGAGCAGTACTTC.

The chain combines TRBV9 with TRBJ2-7; 10 bases map to TRBD2. Germline CDR1 is SGDLS and CDR2 is YYNGEE. After removal of 4 bases from V and 2 bases from J, the junction contained 6 bases not matched to a gene. This CDR3 contains 15 residues. CDR3: CASSRTSGSAYEQYF. The CDR3 DNA reads TGTGCCAGCAGCCGGACTAGCGGCAGCGCCTACGAGCAGTACTTC.

The chain links TRBV6-5 to TRBJ1-2; perhaps TRBD1 as D (5 bases). This CDR3 region has 14 residues. Germline CDR1 MNHEY, CDR2 SVGAGI. Trimming removed 4 bases at V and 4 bases at J, with 13 bases between. CDR3 DNA sequence: TGTGCCAGCAGTTCTGCCGCCAGGGTCTATGGCTACACCTTC. Its translation is CASSSAARVYGYTF.

The rearrangement links TRBV7-2 to TRBJ2-2; a possible D gene is TRBD2 (5 bases). V was cut by 5 bases and J by 1 base, with 17 bases left in between. CDR1 and CDR2 (germline): SGHTA, FQGNSA. The CDR3 has 17 amino acids. The chain's CDR3 is CASSTPYGNLNTGELFF. CDR3 DNA sequence: TGTGCCAGCAGCACCCCATACGGGAACCTGAACACCGGGGAGCTGTTTTTT.

This chain's CDR3 is CASSKGGGPSNTGELFF. The DNA for the CDR3 is TGTGCCAGCAGCAAGGGTGGAGGGCCCTCGAACACCGGGGAGCTGTTTTTT. The V and J genes are TRBV21-1 and TRBJ2-2; the tabulated D call, TRBD2, remains unverified against the DNA. TRBV21-1 is flagged as a pseudogene. This CDR3 has 17 residues.

The rearrangement uses TRBV30 and TRBJ2-3, with TRBD2 matching over 7 bases. The CDR3 length is 17 residues. CDR1 is GTSNPN and CDR2 is SVGIG in the germline V gene (reference sequence). The junction had 11 bases not matched to a gene; V was cut back by 0 bases and J by 2 bases. Here the CDR3 DNA reads TGTGCCTGGAGTGTTGGGAGGGTTGTGGGCCTCACAGATACGCAGTATTTT. Residues: CAWSVGRVVGLTDTQYF.

The J gene is TRBJ1-5, the V gene TRBV7-8, with D tentatively TRBD1 (5 bases). CDR1 SGHVS and CDR2 FQNEAQ come from the germline V gene. The ends were cut back, 5 bases at V and 1 base at J, with 12 bases in the middle. CDR3 size: 15 residues. CDR3 nucleotides: TGTGCCAGCAGCCCCTCGGACACAAGCAATCAGCCCCAGCATTTT. Translated, it gives CASSPSDTSNQPQHF.